The sequence of this TCR beta chain was determined in a study of blood T cell repertoires in COVID-19. The sample holds one count of this clone. Original processing methods: Estimated nucleated cell counts came from reference gene primer amplification. Clones were sequenced by immunoSEQ multiplex PCR, and TCRdb holds only the in-frame ones, with some missing. V and J calls plus clone size are reproduced from that table; the DNA served to infer D and trimming. The sample gives a few hundred thousand clones, around 88% of which show up once; around 12% is in the top ten. V gave up 3 bases and J gave up 8 bases, with 10 bases separating them. The CDR3 has 12 residues.

The source of this sequence is a man older than 75 with acute or convalescent COVID-19. The chain employs TRBV12-3 or TRBV12-4 and TRBJ1-1; possibly TRBD1 for D (6 bases). Sequenced sample: peripheral blood. CDR3 in DNA: TGTGCCAGCAGTTTTTTCGGGACAGAAGCTTTCTTT. Translation: CASSFFGTEAFF.